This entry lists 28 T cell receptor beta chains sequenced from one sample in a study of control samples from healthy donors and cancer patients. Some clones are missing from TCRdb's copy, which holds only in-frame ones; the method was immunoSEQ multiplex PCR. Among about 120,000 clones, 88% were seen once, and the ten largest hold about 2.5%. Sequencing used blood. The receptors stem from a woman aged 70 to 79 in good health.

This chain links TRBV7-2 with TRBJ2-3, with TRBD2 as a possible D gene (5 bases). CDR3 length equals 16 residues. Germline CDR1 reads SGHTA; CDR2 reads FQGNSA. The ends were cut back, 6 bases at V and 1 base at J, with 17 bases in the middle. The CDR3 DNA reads TGTGCCAGCAGTTTGTCCGGGGTGACGGGCACAGATACGCAGTATTTT. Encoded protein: CASSLSGVTGTDTQYF.

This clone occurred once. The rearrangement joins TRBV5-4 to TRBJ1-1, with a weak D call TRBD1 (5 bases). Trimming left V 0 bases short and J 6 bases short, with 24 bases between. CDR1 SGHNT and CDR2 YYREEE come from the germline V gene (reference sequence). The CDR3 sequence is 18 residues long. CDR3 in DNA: TGTGCCAGCAGCTTGGAGGGGAGCGGCGGTAGGGCGACCGCTGAAGCTTTCTTT. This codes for CASSLEGSGGRATAEAFF.

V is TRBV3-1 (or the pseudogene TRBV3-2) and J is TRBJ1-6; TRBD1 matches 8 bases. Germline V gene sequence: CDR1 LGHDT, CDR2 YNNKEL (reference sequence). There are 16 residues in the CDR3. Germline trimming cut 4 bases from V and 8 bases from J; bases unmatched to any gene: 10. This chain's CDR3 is CASSRGQGRSDSPLHF. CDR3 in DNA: TGTGCCAGCAGCCGAGGACAGGGTAGGAGTGATTCACCCCTCCACTTT.

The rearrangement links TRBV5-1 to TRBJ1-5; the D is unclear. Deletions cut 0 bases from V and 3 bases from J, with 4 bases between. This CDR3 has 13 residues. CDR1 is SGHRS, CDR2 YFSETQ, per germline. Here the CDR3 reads CASSLATNQPQHF. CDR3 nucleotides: TGCGCCAGCAGCTTGGCGACCAATCAGCCCCAGCATTTT.

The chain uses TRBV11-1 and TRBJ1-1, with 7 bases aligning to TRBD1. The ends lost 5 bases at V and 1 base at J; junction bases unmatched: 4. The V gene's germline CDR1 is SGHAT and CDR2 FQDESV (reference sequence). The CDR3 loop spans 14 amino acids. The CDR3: CASSDRTGNTEAFF. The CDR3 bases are TGTGCCAGCAGCGACCGGACAGGGAACACTGAAGCTTTCTTT.

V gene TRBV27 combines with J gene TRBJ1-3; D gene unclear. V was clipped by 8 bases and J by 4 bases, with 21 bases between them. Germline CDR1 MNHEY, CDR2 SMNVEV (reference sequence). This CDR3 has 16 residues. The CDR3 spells CASSSSWGVSGNTIYF. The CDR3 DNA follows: TGTGCCAGCTCCTCCAGTTGGGGTGTTTCCGGAAACACCATATATTTT.

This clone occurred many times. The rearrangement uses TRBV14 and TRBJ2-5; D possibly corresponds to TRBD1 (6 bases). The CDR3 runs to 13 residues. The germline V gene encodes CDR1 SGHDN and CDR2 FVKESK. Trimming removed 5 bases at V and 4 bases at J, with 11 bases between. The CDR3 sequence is CASSNRARETQYF. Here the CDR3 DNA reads TGTGCCAGCAGCAACAGGGCTCGAGAGACCCAGTACTTC.

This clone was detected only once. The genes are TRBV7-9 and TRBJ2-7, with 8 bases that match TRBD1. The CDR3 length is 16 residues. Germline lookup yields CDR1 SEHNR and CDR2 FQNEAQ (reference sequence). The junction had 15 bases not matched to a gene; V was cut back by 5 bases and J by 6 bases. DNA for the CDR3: TGTGCCAGCAGCACAGGGGTATCTTCCCAGGGGGCCGAGCAGTACTTC. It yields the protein CASSTGVSSQGAEQYF.

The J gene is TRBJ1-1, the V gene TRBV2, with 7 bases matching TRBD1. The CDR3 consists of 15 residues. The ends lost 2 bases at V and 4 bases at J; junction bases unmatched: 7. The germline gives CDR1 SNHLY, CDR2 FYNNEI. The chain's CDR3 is CASSERPGGVTEAFF. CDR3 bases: TGTGCCAGCAGTGAACGTCCAGGGGGGGTCACTGAAGCTTTCTTT.

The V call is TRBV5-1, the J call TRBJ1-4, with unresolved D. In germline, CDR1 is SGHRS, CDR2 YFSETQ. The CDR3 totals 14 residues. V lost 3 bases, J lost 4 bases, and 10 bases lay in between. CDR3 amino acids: CASSSGGVNEKLFF. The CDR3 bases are TGCGCCAGCAGCTCGGGAGGAGTTAATGAAAAACTGTTTTTT.

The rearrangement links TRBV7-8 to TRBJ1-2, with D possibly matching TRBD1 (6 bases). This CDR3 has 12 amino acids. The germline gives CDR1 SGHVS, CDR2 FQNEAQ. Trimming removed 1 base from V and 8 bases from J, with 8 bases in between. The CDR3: CASSLEGGGYTF. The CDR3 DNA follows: TGTGCCAGCAGCTTAGAGGGGGGGGGCTACACCTTC.

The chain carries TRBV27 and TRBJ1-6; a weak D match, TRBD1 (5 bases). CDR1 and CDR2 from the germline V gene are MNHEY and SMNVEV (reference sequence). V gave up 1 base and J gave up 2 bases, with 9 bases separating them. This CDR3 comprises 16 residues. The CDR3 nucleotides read TGTGCCAGCAGTTTATTAGCAGGGCCCTATAATTCACCCCTCCACTTT. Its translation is CASSLLAGPYNSPLHF.

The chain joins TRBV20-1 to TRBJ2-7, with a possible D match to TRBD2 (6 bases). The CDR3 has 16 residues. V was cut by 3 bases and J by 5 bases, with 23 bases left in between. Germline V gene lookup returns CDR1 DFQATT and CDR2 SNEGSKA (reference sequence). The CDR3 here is CSASGPPEAGSHEQYF. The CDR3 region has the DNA TGCAGTGCTAGTGGCCCCCCCGAGGCGGGGAGCCACGAGCAGTACTTC.

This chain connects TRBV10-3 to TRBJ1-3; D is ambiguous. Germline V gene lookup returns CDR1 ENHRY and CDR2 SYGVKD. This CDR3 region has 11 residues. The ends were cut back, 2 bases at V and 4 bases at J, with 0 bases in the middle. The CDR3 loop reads CAISEGNTIYF. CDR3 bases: TGTGCCATCAGTGAGGGAAACACCATATATTTT.

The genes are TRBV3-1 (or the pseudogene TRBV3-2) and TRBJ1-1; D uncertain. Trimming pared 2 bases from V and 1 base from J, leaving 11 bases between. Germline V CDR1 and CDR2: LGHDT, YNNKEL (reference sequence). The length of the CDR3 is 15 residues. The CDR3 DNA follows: TGTGCCAGCAGCCAACATGCGAGCAGGAACACTGAAGCTTTCTTT. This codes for CASSQHASRNTEAFF.

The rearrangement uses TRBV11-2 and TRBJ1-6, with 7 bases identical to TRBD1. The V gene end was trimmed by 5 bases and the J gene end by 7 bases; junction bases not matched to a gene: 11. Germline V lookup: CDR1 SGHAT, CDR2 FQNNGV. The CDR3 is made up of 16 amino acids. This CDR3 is CASSTKRQGPNSPLHF. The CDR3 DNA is TGTGCCAGCAGCACAAAACGACAGGGCCCGAATTCACCCCTCCACTTT.

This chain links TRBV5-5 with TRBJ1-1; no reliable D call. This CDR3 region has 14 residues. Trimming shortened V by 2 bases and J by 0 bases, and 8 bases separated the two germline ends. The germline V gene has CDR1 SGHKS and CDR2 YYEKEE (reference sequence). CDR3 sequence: CASSFQEMNTEAFF. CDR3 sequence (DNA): TGTGCCAGCAGCTTCCAGGAGATGAACACTGAAGCTTTCTTT.

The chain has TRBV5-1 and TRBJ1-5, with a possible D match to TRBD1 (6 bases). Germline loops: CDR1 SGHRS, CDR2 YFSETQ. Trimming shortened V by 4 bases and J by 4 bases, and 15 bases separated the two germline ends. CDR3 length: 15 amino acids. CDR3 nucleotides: TGCGCCAGCAGCCTGAACGGGGGGCGGAATCAGCCCCAGCATTTT. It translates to CASSLNGGRNQPQHF.

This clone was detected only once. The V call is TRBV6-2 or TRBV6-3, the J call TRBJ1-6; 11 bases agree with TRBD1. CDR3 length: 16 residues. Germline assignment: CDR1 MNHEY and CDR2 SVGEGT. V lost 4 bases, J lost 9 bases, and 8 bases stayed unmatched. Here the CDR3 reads CASSSLPGQGGSPLHF. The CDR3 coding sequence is TGTGCCAGCAGTTCATTACCGGGACAGGGGGGTTCACCCCTCCACTTT.

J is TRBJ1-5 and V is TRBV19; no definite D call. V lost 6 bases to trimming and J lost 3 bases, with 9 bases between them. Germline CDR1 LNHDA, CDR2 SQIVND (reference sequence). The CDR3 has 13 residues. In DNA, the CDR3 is TGTGCCAGTAGGACAAAGGACAATCAGCCCCAGCATTTT. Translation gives CASRTKDNQPQHF. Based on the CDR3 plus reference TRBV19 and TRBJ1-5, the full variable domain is DGGITQSPKYLFRKEGQNVTLSCEQNLNHDAMYWYRQDPGQGLRLIYYSQIVNDFQKGDIAEGYSVSREKKESFPLTVTSAQKNPTAFYLCASRTKDNQPQHFGDGTRLSIL.

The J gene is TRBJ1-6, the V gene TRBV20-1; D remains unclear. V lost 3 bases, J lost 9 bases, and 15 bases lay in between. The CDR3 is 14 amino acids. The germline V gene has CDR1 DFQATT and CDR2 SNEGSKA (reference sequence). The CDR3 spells CSASPRPGSSPLHF. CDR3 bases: TGCAGTGCTAGTCCCAGGCCCGGGAGTTCACCCCTCCACTTT.

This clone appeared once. Here the CDR3 DNA reads TGTGCCAGCAGCTTTCTGCGGGGCCTTACCTACGAGCAGTACTTC. It yields the protein CASSFLRGLTYEQYF. The chain joins TRBV11-1 to TRBJ2-7; tentatively, D is TRBD2 (6 bases). Germline values: CDR1 SGHAT, CDR2 FQDESV (reference sequence). The germline V and J ends were trimmed by 3 bases and 2 bases, with 14 bases remaining between them. This CDR3 has 15 residues.

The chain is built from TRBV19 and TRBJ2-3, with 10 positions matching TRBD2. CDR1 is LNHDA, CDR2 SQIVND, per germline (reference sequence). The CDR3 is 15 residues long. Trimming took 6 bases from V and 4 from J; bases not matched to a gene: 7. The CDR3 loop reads CASRELAGFPDTQYF. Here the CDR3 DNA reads TGTGCCAGTAGGGAACTAGCGGGGTTTCCAGATACGCAGTATTTT.

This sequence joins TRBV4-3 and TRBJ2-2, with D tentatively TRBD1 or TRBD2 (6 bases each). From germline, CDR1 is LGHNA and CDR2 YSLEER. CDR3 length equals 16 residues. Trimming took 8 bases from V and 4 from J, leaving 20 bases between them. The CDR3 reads CASAVRGPIFTGELFF. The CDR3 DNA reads TGCGCCAGCGCTGTCCGGGGGCCTATATTCACCGGGGAGCTGTTTTTT.

The CDR3 nucleotides are TGTGCCAGCAGCTTAAAGGGCGGGAACACCGGGGAGCTGTTTTTT. Residues: CASSLKGGNTGELFF. The rearrangement joins TRBV7-3 to TRBJ2-2; D is uncertain. The V and J ends lost 1 base and 1 base respectively, with 7 bases between them. The CDR3 runs to 15 residues. Germline V gene sequence: CDR1 SGHTA, CDR2 FQGTGA. The variable domain in full, with the rest retrieved from reference TRBV7-3 and TRBJ2-2, is GAGVSQTPSNKVTEKGKYVELRCDPISGHTALYWYRQSLGQGPEFLIYFQGTGAADDSGLPNDRFFAVRPEGSVSTLKIQRTERGDSAVYLCASSLKGGNTGELFFGEGSRLTVL.

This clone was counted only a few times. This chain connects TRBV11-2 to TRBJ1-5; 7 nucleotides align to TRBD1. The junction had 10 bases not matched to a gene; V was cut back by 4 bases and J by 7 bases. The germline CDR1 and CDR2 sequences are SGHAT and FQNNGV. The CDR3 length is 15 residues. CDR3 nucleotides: TGTGCCAGCAGCTCCCTGACAGGGCTCGGGCAGCCCCAGCATTTT. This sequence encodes CASSSLTGLGQPQHF.

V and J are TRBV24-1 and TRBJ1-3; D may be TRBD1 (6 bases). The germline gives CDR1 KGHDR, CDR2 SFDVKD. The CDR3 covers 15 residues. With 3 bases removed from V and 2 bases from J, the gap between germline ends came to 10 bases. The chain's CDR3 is CATSDTQGPGNTIYF. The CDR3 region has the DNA TGTGCCACCAGTGATACACAGGGTCCTGGAAACACCATATATTTT.

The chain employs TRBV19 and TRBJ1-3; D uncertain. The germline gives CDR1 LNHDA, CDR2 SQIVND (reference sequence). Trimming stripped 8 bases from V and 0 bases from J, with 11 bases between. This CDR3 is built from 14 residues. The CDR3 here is CASRPGGSGNTIYF. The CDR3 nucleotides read TGTGCCAGTCGCCCGGGCGGCTCTGGAAACACCATATATTTT.